A single sample is the source of the 30 T cell receptor beta chains below, sequenced in a study of T cells in localized non-small cell lung cancer. Measured with immunoSEQ multiplex PCR; TCRdb has only the in-frame clones, and not every one. The sample has some 1,500 clones, about 23% seen once. The source was lung tumor tissue, collected before any cancer treatment. These receptors originate from a male donor at least 60 years old with stage III squamous cell lung carcinoma.

The J gene is TRBJ1-6, the V gene TRBV5-1; D is unclear. CDR3 length: 16 residues. Trimming cost V 6 bases and J 0 bases, with 13 bases left between them. CDR1 and CDR2 from the germline V gene are SGHRS and YFSETQ. The CDR3 region is CASTFGQSSYNSPLHF. In DNA, the CDR3 is TGCGCCAGCACGTTCGGGCAAAGCTCCTATAATTCACCCCTCCACTTT.

The chain is built from TRBV29-1 and TRBJ1-1; a possible D gene is TRBD1 (6 bases). Trimming left V 2 bases short and J 5 bases short, with 15 bases between. Looked up from germline, CDR1 is SQVTM and CDR2 is ANQGSEA. The CDR3 runs 14 residues. CDR3 nucleotides: TGCAGCGTTGAAACGCAGGGGAGGGATACTGAAGCTTTCTTT. It yields the protein CSVETQGRDTEAFF.

This clone has a handful of counts. V and J are TRBV12-5 and TRBJ2-6; TRBD1 is a possible D gene (5 bases). The CDR3 sequence is 14 residues long. Germline assignment: CDR1 LGHNT and CDR2 FRNRAP. CDR3 loop: CASARGSGANVLTF. CDR3 sequence (DNA): TGTGCCAGCGCTAGGGGCTCTGGGGCCAACGTCCTGACTTTC.

The rearrangement links TRBV18 to TRBJ1-4, with TRBD1 matching over 9 bases. The CDR3 is made up of 17 amino acids. CDR1 and CDR2 from the germline V gene are KGHSH and LQKENI. Germline trimming cut 3 bases from V and 0 bases from J; bases unmatched to any gene: 5. The CDR3 here is CASSPGQGTPTNEKLFF. The DNA of the CDR3 is TGTGCCAGCTCACCGGGACAGGGAACCCCAACTAATGAAAAACTGTTTTTT.

The V call is TRBV5-1, the J call TRBJ1-5; D ambiguous. Trimming removed 4 bases from V and 4 bases from J, with 18 bases in between. Germline loops: CDR1 SGHRS, CDR2 YFSETQ. This CDR3 region has 16 residues. In DNA form, the CDR3 reads TGCGCCAGCAGCGAGACCTCGCGGACGGGGAATCAGCCCCAGCATTTT. This codes for CASSETSRTGNQPQHF.

The genes are TRBV30 and TRBJ1-5; TRBD1 matches at 7 bases. CDR1 is GTSNPN and CDR2 is SVGIG in the germline V gene (reference sequence). This CDR3 has 16 amino acids. V lost 0 bases, J lost 0 bases, and 5 bases stayed unmatched. CDR3 in amino acids: CAWSVRTGFSNQPQHF. DNA for the CDR3: TGTGCCTGGAGTGTTCGGACAGGATTTAGCAATCAGCCCCAGCATTTT.

By frequency in the sample, this clone is large. The rearrangement uses TRBV28 and TRBJ1-2; 8 nucleotides line up with TRBD1. V trimming: 4 bases; J trimming: 2 bases; junction bases outside the gene matches: 3. This CDR3 has 14 residues. CDR1 MDHEN and CDR2 SYDVKM come from the germline V gene. CDR3 loop: CASSSGQANYGYTF. The DNA for the CDR3 is TGTGCCAGCAGTTCGGGACAGGCAAACTATGGCTACACCTTC.

This chain uses TRBV11-3 with TRBJ2-5, with TRBD2 matching over 11 bases. Germline lookup yields CDR1 SGHNT and CDR2 YENEEA. CDR3 size: 15 residues. Trimming at V came to 8 bases and at J to 6 bases, leaving 11 bases not matched to a gene. CDR3 bases: TGTGCCAGCCGTACTAGCGGGAGACCACTCCAGACCCAGTACTTC. Residues: CASRTSGRPLQTQYF.

By share of the sample, this clone is large. The gene calls are TRBV18 and TRBJ2-1; 10 bases agree with TRBD1. J was trimmed by 0 bases and V by 6 bases; bases with no gene match: 5. The germline CDR1 and CDR2 sequences are KGHSH and LQKENI. This CDR3 has 16 amino acids. The CDR3 DNA sequence: TGTGCCAGCTCCGGGACAGGGGTTACCTCCTACAATGAGCAGTTCTTC. It translates to CASSGTGVTSYNEQFF.

This rearrangement joins TRBV5-1 to TRBJ1-1, with TRBD1 matching over 10 bases. Germline V gene sequence: CDR1 SGHRS, CDR2 YFSETQ. The length of the CDR3 is 16 residues. Trimming at V came to 5 bases and at J to 4 bases, leaving 11 bases not matched to a gene. The CDR3 is CASRLGGQGLGTEAFF. Written as DNA, the CDR3 is TGCGCCAGCAGACTCGGGGGACAGGGGTTGGGCACTGAAGCTTTCTTT.

This chain links TRBV6-8 with TRBJ2-2, with D possibly being TRBD2 (6 bases). CDR1 and CDR2 from the germline V gene are MNHGY and SAAAGT. The V gene lost 2 bases and the J gene lost 4 bases, with 17 bases spanning the gap. There are 17 residues in the CDR3. In DNA, the CDR3 is TGTGCCAGCAGTTACGGAGGGACCGGAGCCTCCACCGGGGAGCTGTTTTTT. Translation gives CASSYGGTGASTGELFF.

The chain combines TRBV30 with TRBJ1-2; 8 nucleotides align to TRBD1. V gave up 3 bases and J gave up 8 bases; unmatched junction bases: 2. The CDR3 extends over 11 amino acids. Germline V gene lookup returns CDR1 GTSNPN and CDR2 SVGIG (reference sequence). The CDR3 DNA follows: TGTGCCTGGAGGGGGACAGGAGGCTACACCTTC. It yields the protein CAWRGTGGYTF.

CDR3 sequence reads: CASSRGGAGEKLFF. CDR3 nucleotide sequence: TGTGCCAGCAGCCGAGGGGGCGCGGGTGAAAAACTGTTTTTT. The chain links TRBV11-3 to TRBJ1-4; 7 nucleotides align to TRBD1. Germline-derived CDR1 and CDR2 are SGHNT and YENEEA. Trimming removed 5 bases from V and 7 bases from J; junction bases left unmatched: 7. This CDR3 is built from 14 residues.

This clone came up a few times. The chain couples TRBV25-1 to TRBJ1-3; 7 bases fit TRBD1. Trimming cost V 3 bases and J 0 bases; bases outside gene matches: 5. The CDR3 runs 16 residues. Germline-derived CDR1 and CDR2 are MGHDK and SYGVNS. CDR3 amino acids: CASSDSTGASGNTIYF. The CDR3, as DNA: TGTGCCAGCAGTGATTCTACAGGGGCCTCTGGAAACACCATATATTTT.

This clone was found a few times. The chain couples TRBV6-8 to TRBJ1-2; D possibly corresponds to TRBD1 (6 bases). Trimming took 6 bases from V and 8 from J, leaving 19 bases between them. Germline values: CDR1 MNHGY, CDR2 SAAAGT. This CDR3 spans 14 amino acids. The CDR3 DNA reads as TGTGCCAGCAGCTCCTCGGGGCAGGGGAAGGGCTACACCTTC. Its translation is CASSSSGQGKGYTF.

The table lists this clone with a few counts. V gene TRBV15 combines with J gene TRBJ2-7; a possible D gene is TRBD1 (5 bases). The CDR3 is made up of 15 amino acids. Trimming removed 0 bases from V and 2 bases from J, with 11 bases in between. Germline V gene lookup returns CDR1 LNHNV and CDR2 YYDKDF (reference sequence). The CDR3 sequence: CATSRDQLTAYEQYF. CDR3 DNA: TGTGCCACCAGCAGAGATCAATTGACAGCCTACGAGCAGTACTTC.

The genes are TRBV12-5 and TRBJ2-7; D gene uncertain. Deletions cut 6 bases from V and 2 bases from J, with 8 bases between. Germline values: CDR1 LGHNT, CDR2 FRNRAP. CDR3 length: 12 residues. CDR3 loop: CASGLTTYEQYF. CDR3 DNA: TGTGCTAGTGGCTTGACAACCTACGAGCAGTACTTC.

The chain recombines TRBV11-3 with TRBJ1-2; 7 positions agree with TRBD1. The V and J ends lost 4 bases and 4 bases, in that order; junction bases with no gene match: 12. The CDR3 covers 16 residues. The germline gives CDR1 SGHNT, CDR2 YENEEA. The CDR3 sequence is CASSSPPGQSSYGYTF. DNA of the CDR3: TGTGCCAGCAGCTCCCCTCCGGGACAGAGTTCCTATGGCTACACCTTC.

This clone was counted a few times. The chain joins TRBV9 to TRBJ1-2; 9 bases fit TRBD1. In germline, CDR1 is SGDLS, CDR2 YYNGEE. This CDR3 has 12 residues. J gave up 6 bases and V 8 bases, and 5 bases lay outside the gene matches. In DNA, the CDR3 is TGTGCCAGAGGGGACAGGGTAGATGGCTACACCTTC. Translation: CARGDRVDGYTF.

V usage is TRBV9 and J usage is TRBJ1-3; D not resolved. The CDR3 is 12 residues long. Per germline, CDR1 SGDLS and CDR2 YYNGEE. Trimming shortened V by 5 bases and J by 3 bases, and 6 bases separated the two germline ends. The CDR3 DNA reads as TGTGCCAGCAGTTTAGTTGGAAACACCATATATTTT. Translation gives CASSLVGNTIYF. Filled out from reference TRBV9 and TRBJ1-3, the complete variable domain reads DSGVTQTPKHLITATGQRVTLRCSPRSGDLSVYWYQQSLDQGLQFLIQYYNGEERAKGNILERFSAQQFPDLHSELNLSSLELGDSALYFCASSLVGNTIYFGEGSWLTVV.

This clone was seen more than once but under ten times. The chain recombines TRBV6-8 with TRBJ2-1; 7 nucleotides agree with TRBD1. Germline V gene sequence: CDR1 MNHGY, CDR2 SAAAGT. J gave up 6 bases and V 0 bases, and 5 bases lay outside the gene matches. This CDR3 comprises 15 residues. The CDR3 sequence: CASSYSWDSFNEQFF. In DNA form, the CDR3 reads TGTGCCAGCAGTTACTCGTGGGACAGCTTCAATGAGCAGTTCTTC.

This sequence joins TRBV19 and TRBJ2-5; 7 bases are a match to TRBD2. V lost 5 bases, J lost 1 base, and 7 bases stayed unmatched. The CDR3 covers 15 residues. The germline V gene has CDR1 LNHDA and CDR2 SQIVND (reference sequence). The CDR3 bases are TGTGCCAGTAGTGGGGGGGGGACTATCCAAGAGACCCAGTACTTC. Its protein is CASSGGGTIQETQYF.

By frequency in the sample, this clone is medium-sized. The chain joins TRBV9 to TRBJ2-3; D is perhaps TRBD1 (5 bases). V lost 5 bases and J 0 bases, leaving 16 bases between the germline ends. CDR3 size: 16 residues. CDR1 is SGDLS, CDR2 YYNGEE, per germline. The CDR3 sequence is CASSVTGSQSTDTQYF. CDR3 sequence (DNA): TGTGCCAGCAGTGTAACAGGCTCCCAAAGCACAGATACGCAGTATTTT.

The rearrangement links TRBV11-3 to TRBJ1-2, with TRBD1 identical over 7 bases. J lost 6 bases, V lost 5 bases, and 9 bases had no gene match. The CDR3 has 14 residues. Germline loops: CDR1 SGHNT, CDR2 YENEEA. Here the CDR3 DNA reads TGTGCCAGCAGCCGATGGGCAGGGGGGGATGGCTACACCTTC. It encodes CASSRWAGGDGYTF.

The rearrangement uses TRBV1 and TRBJ2-4; the table calls TRBD2, which could not be checked here. TRBV1 is a recognized pseudogene. The CDR3 runs to 16 residues. This chain's CDR3 is CTSSHQRRRYKNIQYF. For the CDR3, the DNA is TGCACCAGCAGCCACCAGCGGAGGAGGTACAAAAACATTCAGTACTTC.

This clone was observed a handful of times. The rearrangement joins TRBV28 to TRBJ2-2, with D possibly TRBD1 on 6 matching bases. The CDR3 spans 16 residues. Trimming pared 3 bases from V and 0 bases from J, leaving 11 bases between. In germline, CDR1 is MDHEN, CDR2 SYDVKM. The CDR3: CASSFIDRSNTGELFF. CDR3 DNA: TGTGCCAGCAGTTTCATCGACAGGTCGAACACCGGGGAGCTGTTTTTT.

The V gene is TRBV5-1, the J gene TRBJ2-2, with D possibly TRBD1 on 6 matching bases. The CDR3 extends over 16 amino acids. Trimming shortened V by 4 bases and J by 2 bases, and 15 bases separated the two germline ends. The germline V gene has CDR1 SGHRS and CDR2 YFSETQ. DNA of the CDR3: TGCGCCAGCAGCCTCACCGGGACACTCAACACCGGGGAGCTGTTTTTT. This translates into CASSLTGTLNTGELFF.

The chain uses TRBV14 and TRBJ2-5; D ambiguous. CDR3 length: 11 residues. The V and J ends lost 4 bases and 5 bases respectively, with 5 bases between them. Germline CDR1 reads SGHDN; CDR2 reads FVKESK. The chain's CDR3 is CASSPLETQYF. DNA of the CDR3: TGTGCCAGCAGCCCCTTGGAGACCCAGTACTTC.

The rearrangement joins TRBV6-8 to TRBJ1-6, with 7 bases lining up with TRBD1. This CDR3 is 16 amino acids long. V shed 6 bases and J 7 bases; nucleotides not matched to a gene: 12. CDR1 is MNHGY and CDR2 is SAAAGT in the germline V gene. CDR3 region: CASSAGTAYPNSPLHF. In DNA form, the CDR3 reads TGTGCCAGCAGCGCCGGGACAGCATATCCAAATTCACCCCTCCACTTT.

In this sample, this clone turned up a few times. The V gene is TRBV18, the J gene TRBJ1-6; TRBD1 matches 9 bases. V trimming: 3 bases; J trimming: 6 bases; junction bases outside the gene matches: 3. This CDR3 has 15 amino acids. Germline-derived CDR1 and CDR2 are KGHSH and LQKENI. This CDR3 reads CASSPDRGSNSPLHF. The CDR3 region has the DNA TGTGCCAGCTCACCGGACAGGGGCAGTAATTCACCCCTCCACTTT.